The 6 T cell receptor beta chains in this list originate from one sample, sequenced in a study of vaccination and CD4 T cells after COVID-19. The Oncomine TCR Beta short-read assay was applied to DNA of cultured CD4+ T cells. TCRdb redid the calling of the PCR reads with MiXCR, one entry per CDR3 protein. The profile shows around 20,000 distinct CDR3 sequences, around 50% of them singletons. The antigens of these receptors remain unknown. This sample's treatment: approximately 10-day PBMC culture with coronavirus spike peptide pools or control peptides (ViraFEST assay). The material was CD4+ T cells from blood, cultured in vitro, obtained before SARS-CoV-2 vaccination. These receptors all stem from a human donor who had recovered from COVID-19.

The V and J genes are TRBV30 and TRBJ2-7; the D is unclear. This CDR3 region has 13 residues. Deletions cut 2 bases from V and 0 bases from J, with 8 bases between. Per germline, CDR1 GTSNPN and CDR2 SVGIG (reference sequence). Here the CDR3 DNA reads TGTGCCTGGAGTTTAGGCTACTCCTACGAGCAGTACTTC. Translated, it gives CAWSLGYSYEQYF. Based on the CDR3 plus reference TRBV30 and TRBJ2-7, the full variable domain is SQTIHQWPATLVQPVGSPLSLECTVEGTSNPNLYWYRQAAGRGLQLLFYSVGIGQISSEVPQNLSASRPQDRQFILSSKKLLLSDSGFYLCAWSLGYSYEQYFGPGTRLTVT.

The V and J genes are TRBV2 and TRBJ2-4; D gene ambiguous. CDR3 length: 13 amino acids. Germline V gives CDR1 SNHLY, CDR2 FYNNEI. V was shortened by 1 base and J by 3 bases, with 4 bases between the two germline ends. CDR3 bases: TGTGCCAGCAGTGAAGGAGGCAAAAACATTCAGTACTTC. This sequence encodes CASSEGGKNIQYF.

Only a few counts were recorded for this clonotype. The chain links TRBV20-1 to TRBJ2-2, with 9 bases identical to TRBD2. The CDR3 has 19 amino acids. The junction had 23 bases not matched to a gene; V was cut back by 6 bases and J by 6 bases. The V gene's germline CDR1 is DFQATT and CDR2 SNEGSKA (reference sequence). The CDR3 is CSALSAGGSIGERPGELFF. For the CDR3, the DNA is TGCAGTGCCCTCTCTGCGGGAGGGTCGATTGGGGAGCGGCCCGGGGAGCTGTTTTTT.

Here the CDR3 DNA reads TGTGCCAGCAGTACCACAGGGAACACTGAAGCTTTCTTT. Translating it yields CASSTTGNTEAFF. This sequence joins TRBV2 and TRBJ1-1; weak D call: TRBD1 (5 bases). Deletions cut 5 bases from V and 1 base from J, with 8 bases between. CDR1 and CDR2 (germline): SNHLY, FYNNEI. The CDR3 is 13 amino acids.

The CDR3 coding sequence is TGTGCCAGCAGTCCTAGCGGGAGTTGGTCCTACAATGAGCAGTTCTTC. Translation gives CASSPSGSWSYNEQFF. The chain links TRBV28 to TRBJ2-1, with 10 bases lining up with TRBD2. The germline gives CDR1 MDHEN, CDR2 SYDVKM. The CDR3 loop spans 16 amino acids. V dropped 5 bases and J dropped 1; count of bases not matched to a gene: 5.

This clonotype was seen a single time. DNA of the CDR3: TGTGCCAGCAAGAATAGCGGGAGGGCCGGTTTCGGGGAGCTGTTTTTT. This translates into CASKNSGRAGFGELFF. The gene calls are TRBV28 and TRBJ2-2; 11 nucleotides align to TRBD2. This CDR3 comprises 16 residues. The junction had 11 bases not matched to a gene; V was cut back by 7 bases and J by 7 bases. Germline assignment: CDR1 MDHEN and CDR2 SYDVKM.